These 15 T cell receptor beta chains share one sample of origin, sequenced in a study of T cell repertoires and HLA-DP antigens. Sequencing was performed with immunoSEQ multiplex PCR; in TCRdb, only in-frame clones are kept and a portion is missing. Of about 89,000 clones in the sample, more than 75% were seen once. These receptors' targets are unknown. The specimen was CD4+ T cells from PBMCs. These receptor sequences come from a man aged 45 to 65 in good health and CMV-seronegative.

The V and J genes are TRBV7-9 and TRBJ2-7; 11 positions agree with TRBD1. The CDR3 covers 15 residues. Trimming took 5 bases from V and 1 from J; bases not matched to a gene: 4. Per germline, CDR1 SEHNR and CDR2 FQNEAQ (reference sequence). The CDR3 is CASSDRDRGSYEQYF. In DNA, the CDR3 is TGTGCCAGCAGCGACCGGGACAGGGGGTCCTACGAGCAGTACTTC.

J is TRBJ1-5 and V is TRBV18; D might be TRBD1 (5 bases). Germline V CDR1 and CDR2: KGHSH, LQKENI. V lost 1 base to trimming and J lost 0 bases, with 10 bases between them. The CDR3 is 16 residues long. This chain's CDR3 is CASSPRTGPSNQPQHF. DNA of the CDR3: TGTGCCAGCTCACCACGTACAGGACCTAGCAATCAGCCCCAGCATTTT.

The count of this clone is one. V and J are TRBV11-2 and TRBJ2-7; TRBD1 matches 8 bases. The V segment lost 5 bases and the J segment 8 bases; nucleotides outside the gene matches: 5. The CDR3 runs 12 residues. From germline, CDR1 is SGHAT and CDR2 FQNNGV. CDR3 protein: CASSADRVKQYF. The CDR3 DNA reads as TGTGCCAGCAGCGCGGACAGGGTGAAGCAGTACTTC. Filled out from reference TRBV11-2 and TRBJ2-7, the complete variable domain reads EAGVAQSPRYKIIEKRQSVAFWCNPISGHATLYWYQQILGQGPKLLIQFQNNGVVDDSQLPKDRFSAERLKGVDSTLKIQPAKLEDSAVYLCASSADRVKQYFGPGTRLTVT.

The rearrangement uses TRBV19 and TRBJ2-5, with a possible D match to TRBD1 (6 bases). V was shortened by 6 bases and J by 1 base, with 15 bases between the two germline ends. CDR3 length: 15 residues. The germline V gene encodes CDR1 LNHDA and CDR2 SQIVND (reference sequence). CDR3 in amino acids: CASSRDRNSQETQYF. CDR3 DNA: TGTGCCAGTAGCCGAGACAGGAACTCCCAAGAGACCCAGTACTTC.

The gene calls are TRBV9 and TRBJ2-3; no firm D call. The V and J ends lost 0 bases and 2 bases respectively, with 16 bases between them. The CDR3 sequence is 17 residues long. CDR1 SGDLS and CDR2 YYNGEE come from the germline V gene. This chain's CDR3 is CASSVVGSGSITDTQYF. The CDR3 DNA is TGTGCCAGCAGCGTAGTTGGTTCGGGTTCTATCACAGATACGCAGTATTTT. Full variable domain (outside the CDR3, taken from reference TRBV9 and TRBJ2-3): DSGVTQTPKHLITATGQRVTLRCSPRSGDLSVYWYQQSLDQGLQFLIQYYNGEERAKGNILERFSAQQFPDLHSELNLSSLELGDSALYFCASSVVGSGSITDTQYFGPGTRLTVL.

This sequence joins TRBV9 and TRBJ1-2; 8 nucleotides line up with TRBD1. Germline CDR1 and CDR2: SGDLS and YYNGEE. Losses at the gene ends were 4 bases for V and 1 base for J; bases not matched to a gene: 6. The CDR3 runs to 15 residues. The CDR3 bases are TGTGCCAGCAGCCCTTCAGGGGGCGATAACTATGGCTACACCTTC. This translates into CASSPSGGDNYGYTF. The entire variable domain, with the rest obtained from reference TRBV9 and TRBJ1-2, is as follows: DSGVTQTPKHLITATGQRVTLRCSPRSGDLSVYWYQQSLDQGLQFLIQYYNGEERAKGNILERFSAQQFPDLHSELNLSSLELGDSALYFCASSPSGGDNYGYTFGSGTRLTVV.

V and J are TRBV7-2 and TRBJ2-7, with TRBD2 identical over 9 bases. The CDR3 extends over 16 amino acids. The J segment lost 2 bases and the V segment lost 0 bases, leaving 5 bases of the junction unmatched. Per the germline V gene, CDR1 is SGHTA and CDR2 is FQGNSA. The CDR3 nucleotides read TGTGCCAGCAGCTTAGCGCCTAGCGGGGCCCCCTACGAGCAGTACTTC. It translates to CASSLAPSGAPYEQYF.

The V call is TRBV19, the J call TRBJ1-4; no clear D gene. The ends were cut back, 1 base at V and 8 bases at J, with 11 bases in the middle. The V gene's germline CDR1 is LNHDA and CDR2 SQIVND (reference sequence). The CDR3 covers 14 residues. DNA for the CDR3: TGTGCCAGTAGTATAGGATCTCAAGGGGAAAAACTGTTTTTT. As protein: CASSIGSQGEKLFF. The full variable domain, completed using reference TRBV19 and TRBJ1-4, is DGGITQSPKYLFRKEGQNVTLSCEQNLNHDAMYWYRQDPGQGLRLIYYSQIVNDFQKGDIAEGYSVSREKKESFPLTVTSAQKNPTAFYLCASSIGSQGEKLFFGSGTQLSVL.

V usage is TRBV27 and J usage is TRBJ1-5; D ambiguous. V lost 4 bases and J 2 bases, leaving 9 bases between the germline ends. The CDR3 contains 14 residues. Germline V gene lookup returns CDR1 MNHEY and CDR2 SMNVEV (reference sequence). The CDR3 DNA is TGTGCCAGCAGTTCCCCCCCGGGCAATCAGCCCCAGCATTTT. It specifies CASSSPPGNQPQHF.

This clone was seen once. The rearrangement uses TRBV5-1 and TRBJ2-7, with D uncertain. This CDR3 has 12 amino acids. Germline lookup yields CDR1 SGHRS and CDR2 YFSETQ. The ends were cut back, 0 bases at V and 3 bases at J, with 4 bases in the middle. The chain's CDR3 is CASSLESYEQYF. DNA of the CDR3: TGCGCCAGCAGCTTGGAAAGCTACGAGCAGTACTTC.

CDR3: CASTPGGAGEGEQYF. In DNA form, the CDR3 reads TGTGCCAGCACCCCCGGGGGAGCGGGGGAGGGCGAGCAGTACTTC. This chain links TRBV7-2 with TRBJ2-7, with TRBD2 matching over 8 bases. The V and J ends lost 7 bases and 6 bases, in that order; junction bases with no gene match: 14. CDR1 is SGHTA and CDR2 is FQGNSA in the germline V gene. The length of the CDR3 is 15 residues.

The J gene is TRBJ2-7, the V gene TRBV18; D is perhaps TRBD1 (5 bases). The CDR3 covers 15 residues. The V end lost 0 bases, the J end lost 0 bases, and 9 bases lay between the germline ends. Germline V gene sequence: CDR1 KGHSH, CDR2 LQKENI. CDR3 DNA: TGTGCCAGCTCACCACCTAACAGGCCCTCCTACGAGCAGTACTTC. Amino acids: CASSPPNRPSYEQYF. The full variable domain, completed using reference TRBV18 and TRBJ2-7, is NAGVMQNPRHLVRRRGQEARLRCSPMKGHSHVYWYRQLPEEGLKFMVYLQKENIIDESGMPKERFSAEFPKEGPSILRIQQVVRGDSAAYFCASSPPNRPSYEQYFGPGTRLTVT.

The chain couples TRBV2 to TRBJ2-7; 8 nucleotides agree with TRBD2. The V and J ends lost 7 bases and 3 bases, in that order; junction bases with no gene match: 11. The CDR3 length is 15 residues. CDR1 and CDR2 (germline): SNHLY, FYNNEI. CDR3 in DNA: TGTGCCAGCAAGTCTAGCGGGTTGACAAACTACGAGCAGTACTTC. This gives the protein CASKSSGLTNYEQYF.

The V and J genes are TRBV11-2 and TRBJ2-2; no firm D call. The CDR3 is made up of 16 amino acids. Germline CDR1 is SGHAT and CDR2 is FQNNGV. V dropped 1 base and J dropped 4 bases, with 13 bases sitting between them. The CDR3 reads CASSLAKNKTTGELFF. CDR3 in DNA: TGTGCCAGCAGCTTAGCTAAGAACAAGACCACCGGGGAGCTGTTTTTT.

This rearrangement joins TRBV19 to TRBJ1-6, with TRBD1 matching over 8 bases. V trimming: 3 bases; J trimming: 7 bases; junction bases outside the gene matches: 2. This CDR3 spans 14 amino acids. Germline CDR1 and CDR2: LNHDA and SQIVND (reference sequence). The CDR3 bases are TGTGCCAGTAGTATTCAGGGGGCAAATTCACCCCTCCACTTT. This translates into CASSIQGANSPLHF.